The 30 T cell receptor beta chains below were found in one sample sequenced in a study of blood T cell repertoires in COVID-19. Using immunoSEQ multiplex PCR, the repertoire was profiled, and TCRdb retains in-frame clones only, with some absent. The sample includes 50,000 to 70,000 clones, 84% seen only once; the top ten take 5.6%. Sequencing used peripheral blood. All receptors come from an older woman with acute or convalescent COVID-19.

The V and J genes are TRBV9 and TRBJ2-3, with TRBD2 matching 13 bases. Germline CDR1 SGDLS, CDR2 YYNGEE. Germline trimming cut 0 bases from V and 3 bases from J; bases unmatched to any gene: 4. CDR3 length equals 17 residues. Written as DNA, the CDR3 is TGTGCCAGCAGCGTAGCGGGACTAGCGGGACCGACAGATACGCAGTATTTT. Encoded protein: CASSVAGLAGPTDTQYF. The full variable domain, with the rest looked up from reference TRBV9 and TRBJ2-3, is DSGVTQTPKHLITATGQRVTLRCSPRSGDLSVYWYQQSLDQGLQFLIQYYNGEERAKGNILERFSAQQFPDLHSELNLSSLELGDSALYFCASSVAGLAGPTDTQYFGPGTRLTVL.

The V call is TRBV5-1, the J call TRBJ1-3; D is ambiguous. CDR1 SGHRS and CDR2 YFSETQ come from the germline V gene. This CDR3 is 15 amino acids long. Trimming pared 0 bases from V and 2 bases from J, leaving 9 bases between. CDR3 coding DNA: TGCGCCAGCAGCTTGGGGCAGGTTGCTGGAAACACCATATATTTT. Its translation: CASSLGQVAGNTIYF. Looking up the rest from reference TRBV5-1 and TRBJ1-3 gives the full variable domain: KAGVTQTPRYLIKTRGQQVTLSCSPISGHRSVSWYQQTPGQGLQFLFEYFSETQRNKGNFPGRFSGRQFSNSRSEMNVSTLELGDSALYLCASSLGQVAGNTIYFGEGSWLTVV.

To note about this clone: The junction departs from the called germline gene at one end, perhaps through a read error. The V gene is TRBV9, the J gene TRBJ2-5, with 7 bases that match TRBD1. The CDR3 contains 14 residues. Germline values: CDR1 SGDLS, CDR2 YYNGEE. Here the CDR3 reads CASSPRDREEPQYF. CDR3 bases: TGTGCCAGCAGCCCCCGGGACAGAGAAGAGCCCCAGTACTTC.

This chain links TRBV5-1 with TRBJ1-3; perhaps TRBD1 as D (6 bases). V was shortened by 4 bases and J by 0 bases, with 14 bases between the two germline ends. The CDR3 is made up of 16 amino acids. From germline, CDR1 is SGHRS and CDR2 YFSETQ. In DNA form, the CDR3 reads TGCGCCAGCAGCACCGAAGGGGGGGGCTCTGGAAACACCATATATTTT. Translated: CASSTEGGGSGNTIYF.

The CDR3 spells CASSLGRQGRDGYTF. The CDR3 nucleotides read TGTGCCAGCAGCCTAGGGAGACAGGGGAGAGATGGCTACACCTTC. This chain links TRBV3-1 (or the pseudogene TRBV3-2) with TRBJ1-2; 8 bases are a match to TRBD1. The CDR3 extends over 15 amino acids. Looked up from germline, CDR1 is LGHDT and CDR2 is YNNKEL (reference sequence). Unmatched junction bases numbered 10, after V lost 4 bases and J lost 6 bases.

This chain uses TRBV5-1 with TRBJ1-1; D not resolved. Between the trimmed V and J ends, which lost 0 bases and 1 base, there was a span of 10 bases. Germline V gives CDR1 SGHRS, CDR2 YFSETQ. The CDR3 runs to 15 residues. CDR3 region: CASSLVSGRNTEAFF. CDR3 nucleotides: TGCGCCAGCAGCTTGGTGTCGGGTCGGAACACTGAAGCTTTCTTT.

Here the CDR3 DNA reads TGCGCCAGCAGCACGTCAACGGGACAGGGGCCACGGGGCGCTGAAGCTTTCTTT. This encodes CASSTSTGQGPRGAEAFF. This sequence joins TRBV10-1 and TRBJ1-1; 10 bases are a match to TRBD1. V gave up 6 bases and J gave up 6 bases; unmatched junction bases: 19. Germline V gives CDR1 WNHNN, CDR2 SYGVQD (reference sequence). The CDR3 runs 18 residues.

The chain combines TRBV10-1 with TRBJ2-2; TRBD1 matches 7 bases. CDR3 length: 14 residues. V was pared by 4 bases and J by 4 bases, with 3 bases of the junction left unmatched. Germline V lookup: CDR1 WNHNN, CDR2 SYGVQD (reference sequence). CDR3 in DNA: TGCGCCAGCAGTGGCGGACAGGTCACCGGGGAGCTGTTTTTT. It yields the protein CASSGGQVTGELFF.

The chain carries TRBV6-5 and TRBJ2-7; 10 nucleotides agree with TRBD1. Trimming at V came to 6 bases and at J to 2 bases, leaving 4 bases not matched to a gene. Per the germline V gene, CDR1 is MNHEY and CDR2 is SVGAGI. There are 14 residues in the CDR3. The DNA of the CDR3 is TGTGCCAGCAGGAGGACAGGGGGAGCCTACGAGCAGTACTTC. This codes for CASRRTGGAYEQYF.

The chain has TRBV19 and TRBJ1-3; D is unclear. Germline V gene lookup returns CDR1 LNHDA and CDR2 SQIVND (reference sequence). Between the trimmed V and J ends, which lost 3 bases and 0 bases, there was a span of 9 bases. The CDR3 length is 15 residues. DNA for the CDR3: TGTGCCAGTAGTATTGGCCCTGTCTCTGGAAACACCATATATTTT. Amino acids: CASSIGPVSGNTIYF.

The genes are TRBV3-1 (or the pseudogene TRBV3-2) and TRBJ1-4; D might be TRBD1 (5 bases). V was trimmed by 3 bases and J by 4 bases, leaving 12 bases between them. The CDR3 sequence is 15 residues long. Per the germline V gene, CDR1 is LGHDT and CDR2 is YNNKEL (reference sequence). CDR3 sequence: CASSHGALDNEKLFF. The CDR3 DNA sequence: TGTGCCAGCAGCCATGGGGCGCTGGATAATGAAAAACTGTTTTTT.

The chain links TRBV11-2 to TRBJ2-1, with TRBD2 matching over 10 bases. This CDR3 contains 13 residues. Per germline, CDR1 SGHAT and CDR2 FQNNGV. With 0 bases clipped from V and 11 bases from J, the junction kept 1 base outside the gene matches. Written as DNA, the CDR3 is TGTGCCAGCAGCTTAGAACTAGCGGGGAAGCAGTTCTTC. This translates into CASSLELAGKQFF.

V usage is TRBV19 and J usage is TRBJ2-1; 8 bases line up with TRBD2. The CDR3 is made up of 13 amino acids. The V gene's germline CDR1 is LNHDA and CDR2 SQIVND (reference sequence). V lost 8 bases to trimming and J lost 2 bases; unmatched junction nucleotides: 2. CDR3 nucleotide sequence: TGTGCCAGTGGGGGACTAGCCTACAATGAGCAGTTCTTC. It encodes CASGGLAYNEQFF.

This clone showed up just once. The gene calls are TRBV5-1 and TRBJ2-7; TRBD2 agrees at 8 bases. The length of the CDR3 is 16 residues. Germline-derived CDR1 and CDR2 are SGHRS and YFSETQ. V dropped 4 bases and J dropped 0; count of bases not matched to a gene: 9. This CDR3 reads CASSRDGGARSYEQYF. The CDR3 nucleotides read TGCGCCAGCAGCAGAGACGGGGGGGCTCGCTCCTACGAGCAGTACTTC.

This chain joins TRBV9 and TRBJ1-3; D is unclear. Germline-derived CDR1 and CDR2 are SGDLS and YYNGEE. CDR3 length equals 15 residues. Trimming took off 1 base at V and 3 bases at J, with 11 bases between the two ends. CDR3 DNA: TGTGCCAGCAGCGTATTTCATCGGAGTGGAAACACCATATATTTT. Translating it yields CASSVFHRSGNTIYF.

This clone was detected only a few times. The chain combines TRBV4-1 with TRBJ2-5, with D perhaps TRBD1 (5 bases). Germline lookup yields CDR1 MGHRA and CDR2 YSYEKL. Trimming removed 4 bases at V and 2 bases at J, with 14 bases between. The CDR3 is 15 residues long. Written as DNA, the CDR3 is TGCGCCAGCAGCCCAGTGCAGGGTCAACAAGAGACCCAGTACTTC. This translates into CASSPVQGQQETQYF.

The chain is built from TRBV5-1 and TRBJ2-7; the match to TRBD2 covers 7 bases. This CDR3 contains 14 residues. The germline CDR1 and CDR2 sequences are SGHRS and YFSETQ. The V and J ends lost 2 bases and 7 bases, in that order; junction bases with no gene match: 9. This CDR3 reads CASSFAGVEGEQYF. As DNA, the CDR3 is TGCGCCAGCAGCTTCGCGGGGGTCGAGGGGGAGCAGTACTTC.

The rearrangement joins TRBV7-8 to TRBJ1-4; 8 nucleotides line up with TRBD1. In germline, CDR1 is SGHVS, CDR2 FQNEAQ. The CDR3 runs 14 residues. Unmatched junction bases numbered 3, after V lost 1 base and J lost 8 bases. This CDR3 is CASSLGGTGEKLFF. The CDR3 DNA sequence: TGTGCCAGCAGCTTAGGGGGGACAGGCGAAAAACTGTTTTTT.

In its sample, this clone was seen a few times. The genes are TRBV10-3 and TRBJ2-7; 8 bases line up with TRBD1. The V gene's germline CDR1 is ENHRY and CDR2 SYGVKD. The ends lost 0 bases at V and 13 bases at J; junction bases unmatched: 11. The CDR3 is made up of 14 amino acids. The chain's CDR3 is CAISESGQGPRTYF. DNA of the CDR3: TGTGCCATCAGTGAGTCTGGACAGGGCCCAAGAACATACTTC.

A few counts support this clone. The chain couples TRBV10-2 to TRBJ1-6; D may be TRBD1 (6 bases). The CDR3 has 14 amino acids. Germline-derived CDR1 and CDR2 are WSHSY and SAAADI. V was trimmed by 7 bases and J by 10 bases, leaving 17 bases between them. The CDR3 nucleotides are TGCGCCAGCACCCGTCAGGGGAGTGGGTCACCCCTCCACTTT. The encoded protein is CASTRQGSGSPLHF.

The chain has TRBV2 and TRBJ1-1; D ambiguous. This CDR3 has 11 residues. CDR1 and CDR2 from the germline V gene are SNHLY and FYNNEI. Trimming cost V 3 bases and J 10 bases, with 9 bases left between them. CDR3 region: CASSEALGAFF. Written as DNA, the CDR3 is TGTGCCAGCAGTGAGGCCCTAGGAGCTTTCTTT. Together with reference TRBV2 and TRBJ1-1, the CDR3 gives the full variable domain: EPEVTQTPSHQVTQMGQEVILRCVPISNHLYFYWYRQILGQKVEFLVSFYNNEISEKSEIFDDQFSVERPDGSNFTLKIRSTKLEDSAMYFCASSEALGAFFGQGTRLTVV.

The chain links TRBV27 to TRBJ1-5; maybe TRBD1 (6 bases). With 0 bases removed from V and 4 bases from J, the gap between germline ends came to 10 bases. CDR1 is MNHEY and CDR2 is SMNVEV in the germline V gene (reference sequence). The length of the CDR3 is 15 residues. CDR3 protein: CASSLSGTPNQPQHF. CDR3 DNA sequence: TGTGCCAGCAGTTTATCGGGGACACCTAATCAGCCCCAGCATTTT.

This clone was seen just once. The rearrangement uses TRBV18 and TRBJ1-1; 7 nucleotides line up with TRBD1. The germline V gene has CDR1 KGHSH and CDR2 LQKENI. V was clipped by 5 bases and J by 4 bases; unmatched bases: 4. The length of the CDR3 is 13 residues. The CDR3 is CASSAAGGTEAFF. CDR3 DNA sequence: TGTGCCAGCTCAGCCGCAGGGGGCACTGAAGCTTTCTTT.

V gene TRBV27 combines with J gene TRBJ1-1; D is unclear. V was pared by 3 bases and J by 6 bases, with 11 bases between. The CDR3 loop spans 13 amino acids. The germline gives CDR1 MNHEY, CDR2 SMNVEV (reference sequence). CDR3 region: CASSFGLGAEAFF. CDR3 DNA sequence: TGTGCCAGCAGTTTCGGATTGGGCGCTGAAGCTTTCTTT.

This clone showed up just a few times. The V call is TRBV5-5, the J call TRBJ1-1, with a weak D call TRBD1 (5 bases). Between the trimmed V and J ends, which lost 4 bases and 5 bases, there was a span of 12 bases. Per the germline V gene, CDR1 is SGHKS and CDR2 is YYEKEE (reference sequence). The CDR3 is 13 residues long. CDR3 in amino acids: CASSARTLTEAFF. In DNA form, the CDR3 reads TGTGCCAGCAGCGCACGGACACTGACTGAAGCTTTCTTT.

The V gene is TRBV3-1 (or the pseudogene TRBV3-2), the J gene TRBJ2-7; D gene unclear. V was trimmed by 2 bases and J by 3 bases, leaving 5 bases between them. The CDR3 spans 12 residues. The V gene's germline CDR1 is LGHDT and CDR2 YNNKEL (reference sequence). CDR3 coding DNA: TGTGCCAGCAGCCAAAGCGTCTACGAGCAGTACTTC. It is translated as CASSQSVYEQYF.

The chain links TRBV5-4 to TRBJ2-1; 9 bases line up with TRBD2. The germline gives CDR1 SGHNT, CDR2 YYREEE (reference sequence). V gave up 4 bases and J gave up 8 bases; unmatched junction bases: 16. This CDR3 contains 17 residues. The CDR3 DNA reads TGTGCCAGCAGCCCCGGCAGCGGGGGGAGAAACGGGGATGAGCAGTTCTTC. As protein: CASSPGSGGRNGDEQFF. Supplemented by reference TRBV5-4 and TRBJ2-1, the full variable domain reads ETGVTQSPTHLIKTRGQQVTLRCSSQSGHNTVSWYQQALGQGPQFIFQYYREEENGRGNFPPRFSGLQFPNYSSELNVNALELDDSALYLCASSPGSGGRNGDEQFFGPGTRLTVL.

The V gene is TRBV5-1, the J gene TRBJ1-1; 9 bases align to TRBD1. V was clipped by 5 bases and J by 4 bases; unmatched bases: 9. This CDR3 spans 15 amino acids. Germline V CDR1 and CDR2: SGHRS, YFSETQ. The CDR3 loop is CASSLQGALSTEAFF. CDR3 coding DNA: TGCGCCAGCAGTTTACAGGGGGCGCTTAGCACTGAAGCTTTCTTT.

The chain combines TRBV5-1 with TRBJ1-1; TRBD1 is a possible D gene (5 bases). V was clipped by 4 bases and J by 1 base, with 8 bases between them. The CDR3 length is 13 residues. Germline V gene sequence: CDR1 SGHRS, CDR2 YFSETQ. The CDR3 region has the DNA TGCGCCAGCAGCCGCACAGGGAACACTGAAGCTTTCTTT. Residues: CASSRTGNTEAFF.

In its sample, this clone was seen once. V usage is TRBV6-5 and J usage is TRBJ1-5, with TRBD1 matching 7 bases. The CDR3 totals 14 residues. Germline assignment: CDR1 MNHEY and CDR2 SVGAGI. The junction had 9 bases not matched to a gene; V was cut back by 5 bases and J by 8 bases. For the CDR3, the DNA is TGTGCCAGCAGTACCCTAACAGGGGCAAAGCCCCAGCATTTT. It codes for CASSTLTGAKPQHF.